This T cell receptor (beta chain) came from a study of blood T cell repertoires in COVID-19 (dated by TCRdb to the early 2020s). Some background on the complete study: Samples from collaborators originated in the United States, Italy and Spain and spanned both the acute and convalescent phases of COVID-19. The prospective study material was composed of cDNA or gDNA derived from T cells, B-cell-depleted T cells, or PBMCs. Subjects who had been exposed to COVID-19, were actively infected with it, or had recovered from it provided the deeply sampled blood TCRbeta repertoires that made up the dataset. The repertoires were made available in a free public database intended to serve as a resource for research on the immune response to SARS-CoV-2. The samples were drawn from the first 160 participants of the ongoing ImmuneRACE study and from 950 to 1,500 subjects provided by 6 global collaborators. Nearly every sample came with metadata listing a de-identified subject ID, COVID-19 status, age in years and sex. Where available, HLA class I and class II types were obtained from metadata supplied by the sample provider rather than from assay-based typing.

This clone was counted once. Its antigen has not been determined. Base-call qualities are not available, and no considerably larger clone is one nucleotide away. Study-level results and caveats: The quantity of clinical and demographic metadata differed by source and by participant and was supplied without curation.

The immunoSEQ Assay, a bias-controlled multiplex PCR, was used to amplify TCRbeta CDR3 regions from genomic DNA. The study's processing was this. The number of nucleated cells in each sample was estimated by amplification of reference gene primers within the assay. Sequence reads were collapsed and filtered to measure the absolute abundance of every unique TCRbeta CDR3 rearrangement. For each sample, productive Simpson clonality was calculated as the square root of Simpson's diversity index across productive rearrangements. The clones in this table, taken by TCRdb from immuneACCESS, are in-frame only. Not every clone is retained; where verified, under half of the shortfall comes from an unresolved V gene, and the cause of the rest is unknown. V, J and clone size reflect that table, while D and trimming were determined from the DNA. This sample holds under 350,000 clones; under 90% were observed only once. The ten largest account for about 2% of the sample.

V and J are trimmed by 7 bases and 7 bases, and the gene matches miss 13 bases of the junction. The germline V gene yields SNHLY for CDR1 and FYNNEI for CDR2. Reading from cysteine to phenylalanine, the CDR3 counts 16 amino acids. The entry retains the CDR3 DNA only, 48 bases that are in frame from base 1. At one collaborating source in Seattle, patients were enrolled during active infection and were followed longitudinally through the course of disease. The collaborating institutions used their own protocols to collect whole blood in K2EDTA tubes. For TCRbeta analysis, collaborators shipped samples in one of three forms: frozen whole blood, isolated PBMCs, or DNA extracted from either of those sample types.

This TCR came from a woman aged 25-40 years with COVID-19, enrolled during active disease. The sequence is built from TRBV2 and TRBJ2-3, with TRBD2 matching 11 junction bases. Sequences were obtained from peripheral blood. In nucleotide form, the sequence is TGTGCCAGCATTAGCGGGGGGGCCTTCGACCTCTATACGCAGTATTTT. It is translated as CASISGGAFDLYTQYF.